This TCR beta chain appears in the sequencing data of a study of T cell responses to AZD1222 COVID-19 vaccine. Study-level points and caveats: Only a handful of AZD1222 recipients, several in all, had baseline seropositivity. Distributed over spike, vaccine-associated CD4 TCRs predominated at 160-218 and 743-854. Donor demographics were predominantly white British with a female majority; clonal diversity may be underestimated.

The germline V gene encodes CDR1 MNHEY and CDR2 SVGAGI. The CDR3 covers 16 residues. Trimming at V came to 4 bases and at J to 9 bases, leaving 10 bases not matched to a gene. Comment on this clone: The antigen is not known.

Measured with immunoSEQ multiplex PCR; TCRdb has only the in-frame clones, and not every one. In the table there are 35,000 to 50,000 clones, roughly 77% of which are singletons. The sequences come from peripheral blood, collected 28 days after the second dose of the MenACWY control vaccine. The sequence was obtained from an adult who received the MenACWY meningococcal vaccine as a control. The chain employs TRBV6-5 and TRBJ2-1; 12 nucleotides agree with TRBD2. CDR3 DNA sequence: TGTGCCAGCAGTTCCGGACTAGCGGGGCCGCAGGGTGAGCAGTTCTTC. Its protein product is CASSSGLAGPQGEQFF.